This T cell receptor beta chain was sequenced in a study of blood T cell repertoires in COVID-19. Study-wide background: Samples representing acute and convalescent COVID-19 were sourced from the United States, Italy and Spain.

Authors' data handling: Amplification of reference gene primers was used by the study to estimate nucleated cell counts. Data came from immunoSEQ multiplex PCR; TCRdb stores just in-frame clones and leaves some out. V, J and clone size are those of that table, while D and trimming were read from the DNA. The table lists 120,000 or so clones, 80% to 90% of them singletons. CDR3 size: 14 residues. Losses at the gene ends were 3 bases for V and 8 bases for J; bases not matched to a gene: 6. Per germline, CDR1 KGHSH and CDR2 LQKENI. The chain links TRBV18 to TRBJ1-2; 10 nucleotides match TRBD1. The specimen was peripheral blood. This TCR derives from a man aged 80 or over with active or convalescent COVID-19. The chain's CDR3 is CASSPGQGVGGYTF. The DNA for the CDR3 is TGTGCCAGCTCACCTGGACAGGGGGTCGGAGGCTACACCTTC.